The 15 T cell receptor beta chains presented below share a single source sample, sequenced in a study of blood T cell repertoires in COVID-19. Sequencing used immunoSEQ multiplex PCR; TCRdb keeps in-frame clones, though not all of them. Of 190,000 or so clones listed, around 87% are singletons. Input material: peripheral blood. The origin of the receptors is a man between 35 and 55 years old with active or convalescent COVID-19.

The chain recombines TRBV7-2 with TRBJ2-2, with D possibly being TRBD1 (7 bases). The CDR3 runs 15 residues. V lost 5 bases and J 6 bases, leaving 16 bases between the germline ends. Germline loops: CDR1 SGHTA, CDR2 FQGNSA. The CDR3 reads CASSQGGSFPGELFF. DNA of the CDR3: TGTGCCAGCAGCCAGGGGGGCAGTTTCCCCGGGGAGCTGTTTTTT.

This CDR3 is CAWSVRGGLETQYF. The CDR3 region has the DNA TGTGCCTGGAGTGTACGGGGGGGCTTGGAGACCCAGTACTTC. The chain couples TRBV30 to TRBJ2-5, with 8 bases aligning to TRBD2. J lost 5 bases, V lost 0 bases, and 5 bases had no gene match. The CDR3 contains 14 residues. Germline V lookup: CDR1 GTSNPN, CDR2 SVGIG (reference sequence).

This rearrangement joins TRBV28 to TRBJ2-5, with 12 bases matching TRBD2. The V gene end was trimmed by 10 bases and the J gene end by 4 bases; junction bases not matched to a gene: 19. Germline values: CDR1 MDHEN, CDR2 SYDVKM. This CDR3 comprises 18 residues. The CDR3 coding sequence is TGTGCCACCCAGAGAACTAGCGGGGGGTCTCCAAGTGGAGAGACCCAGTACTTC. Amino acids: CATQRTSGGSPSGETQYF.

The gene calls are TRBV4-3 and TRBJ1-4, with D hard to call. With 1 base removed from V and 7 bases from J, the gap between germline ends came to 13 bases. Germline values: CDR1 LGHNA, CDR2 YSLEER. The CDR3 sequence is 15 residues long. As DNA, the CDR3 is TGCGCCAGCAGCCAAGTGTGGAGTTTGGGTGAAAAACTGTTTTTT. The encoded protein is CASSQVWSLGEKLFF.

The chain joins TRBV28 to TRBJ1-6; tentative D call: TRBD1 (5 bases). Germline V gives CDR1 MDHEN, CDR2 SYDVKM. Trimming left V 6 bases short and J 7 bases short, with 13 bases between. The CDR3 is made up of 14 amino acids. In nucleotides, the CDR3 is TGTGCCAGCAGCGGGGCGGGGGTGAATTCACCCCTCCACTTT. Amino acid sequence: CASSGAGVNSPLHF.

The rearrangement joins TRBV5-1 to TRBJ2-1, with TRBD1 matching 7 bases. The CDR3 length is 14 residues. Germline V gene lookup returns CDR1 SGHRS and CDR2 YFSETQ. V was clipped by 9 bases and J by 6 bases; unmatched bases: 12. CDR3 DNA sequence: TGCGCCACTACAACGGGACAGTTCCTCAATGAGCAGTTCTTC. It yields the protein CATTTGQFLNEQFF.

The CDR3 here is CASGTRLGDQPQHF. The CDR3 region has the DNA TGTGCCTCTGGGACTAGATTGGGCGACCAGCCCCAGCATTTT. This chain links TRBV2 with TRBJ1-5; tentatively, D is TRBD1 (5 bases). The CDR3 extends over 14 amino acids. Trimming took off 11 bases at V and 7 bases at J, with 21 bases between the two ends. Per the germline V gene, CDR1 is SNHLY and CDR2 is FYNNEI.

This chain uses TRBV9 with TRBJ2-3; D is undetermined. This CDR3 is 15 amino acids long. V dropped 3 bases and J dropped 0 bases, with 11 bases sitting between them. Looked up from germline, CDR1 is SGDLS and CDR2 is YYNGEE. CDR3 nucleotide sequence: TGTGCCAGCAGCGCCCACCAGGATAGCACAGATACGCAGTATTTT. It encodes CASSAHQDSTDTQYF.

The gene calls are TRBV7-9 and TRBJ1-5; 10 positions match TRBD1. Looked up from germline, CDR1 is SEHNR and CDR2 is FQNEAQ (reference sequence). The CDR3 contains 16 residues. V was pared by 4 bases and J by 2 bases, with 5 bases of the junction left unmatched. The DNA of the CDR3 is TGTGCCAGCAGCTCCGGGACAGGGGATGGCAATCAGCCCCAGCATTTT. This gives the protein CASSSGTGDGNQPQHF.

V gene TRBV11-2 combines with J gene TRBJ2-3; 8 positions agree with TRBD2. J lost 0 bases, V lost 0 bases, and 8 bases had no gene match. Germline V gene lookup returns CDR1 SGHAT and CDR2 FQNNGV. CDR3 size: 18 residues. The DNA of the CDR3 is TGTGCCAGCAGCTTAGATTTTTCAGCGGGGGCCAGCACAGATACGCAGTATTTT. Translation gives CASSLDFSAGASTDTQYF.

This clone was seen just once. The rearrangement joins TRBV14 to TRBJ2-7, with D possibly TRBD1 on 7 matching bases. Germline CDR1 SGHDN, CDR2 FVKESK. V was pared by 0 bases and J by 4 bases, with 10 bases between. CDR3 length equals 14 residues. CDR3 in amino acids: CASSQEQGRYEQYF. The CDR3 coding sequence is TGTGCCAGCAGCCAAGAACAGGGGAGGTACGAGCAGTACTTC. Filled out from reference TRBV14 and TRBJ2-7, the complete variable domain reads EAGVTQFPSHSVIEKGQTVTLRCDPISGHDNLYWYRRVMGKEIKFLLHFVKESKQDESGMPNNRFLAERTGGTYSTLKVQPAELEDSGVYFCASSQEQGRYEQYFGPGTRLTVT.

The chain links TRBV5-1 to TRBJ1-1, with D uncertain. V was cut by 2 bases and J by 2 bases, with 10 bases left in between. The germline CDR1 and CDR2 sequences are SGHRS and YFSETQ. This CDR3 is built from 14 residues. The CDR3, as DNA: TGCGCCAGCAGCTTAGACTCAACAAACACTGAAGCTTTCTTT. Translation: CASSLDSTNTEAFF.

This clone was recorded only once. The chain has TRBV7-3 and TRBJ2-7, with TRBD2 matching over 7 bases. CDR3 length: 15 residues. In germline, CDR1 is SGHTA, CDR2 FQGTGA. V gave up 5 bases and J gave up 2 bases; unmatched junction bases: 9. The CDR3 loop is CASSLSGGEAYEQYF. The CDR3, as DNA: TGTGCCAGCAGCCTTAGTGGGGGGGAGGCCTACGAGCAGTACTTC. The variable domain in full, with the rest retrieved from reference TRBV7-3 and TRBJ2-7, is GAGVSQTPSNKVTEKGKYVELRCDPISGHTALYWYRQSLGQGPEFLIYFQGTGAADDSGLPNDRFFAVRPEGSVSTLKIQRTERGDSAVYLCASSLSGGEAYEQYFGPGTRLTVT.

V is TRBV2 and J is TRBJ1-4; D uncertain. The CDR3 spans 16 residues. Germline CDR1 and CDR2: SNHLY and FYNNEI. V lost 1 base and J lost 2, with 11 bases in between. The CDR3 sequence: CASSEGPSETNEKLFF. The CDR3 coding sequence is TGTGCCAGCAGTGAAGGGCCTAGTGAGACTAATGAAAAACTGTTTTTT.

This chain connects TRBV30 to TRBJ2-4; 7 nucleotides match TRBD2. The trim removed 1 base at V and 0 bases at J, leaving 18 bases unmatched. CDR1 is GTSNPN and CDR2 is SVGIG in the germline V gene (reference sequence). The CDR3 is 20 residues long. CDR3 sequence (DNA): TGTGCCTGGAGTGGGATCCTGGGGGGGTTAGACAGTCGAGCCAAAAACATTCAGTACTTC. Its translation: CAWSGILGGLDSRAKNIQYF.